This T cell receptor beta chain was captured in a study of human T cells and chemical hapten exposure. Whole-study context: Subjects had 2% DPC placed on roughly 2 cm by roughly 2 cm of upper inner arm skin for sensitization. Overall study results and limits: The study found that DPC sensitization did not change TCRs above 1 in 1000 frequency. Significantly more large CDR3 similarity clusters arose among expanded TCRs than among controls.

Single cDNA molecules in the library carried unique molecular identifiers attached during preparation. TCRdb fed the RACE reads into MiXCR, producing one record per CDR3 protein. Here the sample spans about 70,000 distinct CDR3 sequences, 7.5% to 9.5% being singletons. Indicated time point: patch test 2, 6 weeks after DPC sensitization. The treatment is: therapeutic diphenylcyclopropenone sensitization with weekly scalp DPC. Germline-derived CDR1 and CDR2 are SGHTA and FQGNSA. The CDR3 has 16 amino acids. J lost 8 bases, V lost 0 bases, and 9 bases had no gene match. As to this clonotype: Its antigen is still unknown.

Sample: whole blood, taken in connection with sensitization to the hapten diphenylcyclopropenone (DPC). The sequence was collected from a woman between 50 and 59 years old with alopecia areata. Some clones in this sample may be carry-over from other donors' samples. The chain employs TRBV7-2 and TRBJ2-3; TRBD2 aligns across 9 bases. In DNA, the CDR3 is TGTGCCAGCAGCTTAGCGCGGGGGATTAGCGGGGGTACGCAGTATTTT. This encodes CASSLARGISGGTQYF.